Following are 25 T cell receptor beta chains from one sample sequenced in a study of molecular identifiers for immune sequencing clone quantification. From the PCR reads, TCRdb called clonotypes with MiXCR, one entry per CDR3 protein. This sample has 600,000 to 650,000 distinct CDR3 sequences, with 15% to 20% found just once. The sequenced material came from naive CD8+ T cells from blood, with Jurkat cell RNA spiked in. This sample's subset: FACS-sorted CD8+CD4-CCR7+CD45RA+ naive T cells. The origin of the receptors is a human donor in good health. Some libraries in this study had Jurkat cell RNA spiked in.

This clonotype was seen ten or more times. The gene calls are TRBV7-9 and TRBJ2-5, with 9 bases fitting TRBD1. Unmatched junction bases numbered 3, after V lost 5 bases and J lost 5 bases. The germline V gene has CDR1 SEHNR and CDR2 FQNEAQ (reference sequence). The CDR3 is made up of 13 amino acids. CDR3 nucleotides: TGTGCCAGCAGCGGGACAGGGAGGGAGACCCAGTACTTC. Its translation: CASSGTGRETQYF.

This clonotype occurred many times. The gene calls are TRBV9 and TRBJ2-7, with TRBD1 identical over 7 bases. Germline values: CDR1 SGDLS, CDR2 YYNGEE. The CDR3 runs 14 residues. V was pared by 4 bases and J by 5 bases, with 9 bases of the junction left unmatched. The CDR3 loop is CASSLRGNRDEQYF. The CDR3, as DNA: TGTGCCAGCAGCCTCAGGGGGAATAGGGACGAGCAGTACTTC.

In its sample, this clonotype was seen many times. The V and J genes are TRBV27 and TRBJ2-5, with D perhaps matching TRBD1 or TRBD2 (5 bases each). Per the germline V gene, CDR1 is MNHEY and CDR2 is SMNVEV (reference sequence). V shed 3 bases and J shed 4 bases, with 12 bases lying between them. The CDR3 has 14 residues. The CDR3 here is CASSFQGGGETQYF. The DNA for the CDR3 is TGTGCCAGCAGTTTCCAGGGTGGAGGAGAGACCCAGTACTTC.

As for this clonotype: Possible read error: a much larger clone is one base away. The chain recombines TRBV19 with TRBJ2-2; D remains unclear. Trimming cost V 1 base and J 6 bases, with 9 bases left between them. The CDR3 spans 14 residues. Germline V gives CDR1 LNHDA, CDR2 SQIVND (reference sequence). This chain's CDR3 is CASSIGQHAGELFF. CDR3 nucleotides: TGTGCCAGTAGTATAGGGCAGCACGCCGGGGAGCTGTTTTTT.

This clonotype came up a few times. The chain has TRBV2 and TRBJ1-2, with TRBD1 identical over 8 bases. The CDR3 is 15 residues long. Germline CDR1 is SNHLY and CDR2 is FYNNEI. The junction had 7 bases not matched to a gene; V was cut back by 2 bases and J by 5 bases. CDR3 bases: TGTGCCAGCAGTGAATATAACAGGGGGAGGTATGGCTACACCTTC. Amino acids: CASSEYNRGRYGYTF.

This clonotype has only a few counts. Just one base apart from a much larger clone, this may be a read error. V gene TRBV29-1 combines with J gene TRBJ1-1; tentative D call: TRBD1 (6 bases). There are 13 residues in the CDR3. From germline, CDR1 is SQVTM and CDR2 ANQGSEA. CDR3 bases: TGCCGCGGGGGGAGGGACATTTACACTGAAGCTTTCTTT. It yields the protein CRGGRDIYTEAFF.

This clonotype was recorded at least ten times. The chain couples TRBV11-2 to TRBJ2-3, with TRBD1 matching over 9 bases. The length of the CDR3 is 17 residues. Germline V gene data show CDR1 as SGHAT and CDR2 as FQNNGV. J lost 0 bases, V lost 0 bases, and 4 bases had no gene match. In DNA, the CDR3 is TGTGCCAGCAGCTTAGAAGCCGGGACAGGGAGCACAGATACGCAGTATTTT. It is translated as CASSLEAGTGSTDTQYF.

This clonotype has just a few counts. The chain couples TRBV27 to TRBJ2-7; D is ambiguous. The V end was cut by 4 bases, the J end by 6 bases, with 7 bases between. This CDR3 spans 11 amino acids. Germline CDR1 and CDR2: MNHEY and SMNVEV (reference sequence). CDR3 sequence reads: CASSSWGEQYF. In DNA, the CDR3 is TGTGCCAGCAGTTCTTGGGGCGAGCAGTACTTC.

V gene TRBV15 combines with J gene TRBJ1-2, with D perhaps TRBD1 (6 bases). Per germline, CDR1 LNHNV and CDR2 YYDKDF (reference sequence). V was clipped by 1 base and J by 8 bases, with 14 bases between them. There are 14 residues in the CDR3. Here the CDR3 reads CATSRARGDWGYTF. DNA for the CDR3: TGTGCCACCAGCAGAGCCAGGGGAGATTGGGGCTACACCTTC.

This clonotype occurred many times. This chain links TRBV15 with TRBJ2-4; TRBD2 is a possible D gene (5 bases). CDR1 and CDR2 (germline): LNHNV, YYDKDF (reference sequence). Between the trimmed V and J ends, which lost 10 bases and 1 base, there was a span of 14 bases. CDR3 length: 14 amino acids. The CDR3 bases are TGTGCCATCTCGGACTCAACTGCCAAAAACATTCAGTACTTC. Protein: CAISDSTAKNIQYF. Filled out from reference TRBV15 and TRBJ2-4, the complete variable domain reads DAMVIQNPRYQVTQFGKPVTLSCSQTLNHNVMYWYQQKSSQAPKLLFHYYDKDFNNEADTPDNFQSRRPNTSFCFLDIRSPGLGDTAMYLCAISDSTAKNIQYFGAGTRLSVL.

About this clonotype: A much larger clone lies one base from this, so it may be a read error. This chain uses TRBV7-9 with TRBJ1-4; TRBD1 matches at 9 bases. This CDR3 is 14 amino acids long. In germline, CDR1 is SEHNR, CDR2 FQNEAQ (reference sequence). Trimming at V came to 8 bases and at J to 4 bases, leaving 5 bases not matched to a gene. Here the CDR3 DNA reads TGTGCCAGCCCAGGGACAGGGATTAATGAAAAACTGTTTTTT. It translates to CASPGTGINEKLFF.

Many counts were recorded for this clonotype. This chain joins TRBV7-9 and TRBJ2-7, with D unclear. Germline V gene lookup returns CDR1 SEHNR and CDR2 FQNEAQ (reference sequence). Deletions cut 5 bases from V and 7 bases from J, with 15 bases between. The CDR3 is 13 residues long. Here the CDR3 DNA reads TGTGCCAGCAGCATTTCTGGCCTCGTGGAGCAGTACTTC. Translated: CASSISGLVEQYF.

This clonotype was detected many times. This chain connects TRBV29-1 to TRBJ2-7, with 9 nucleotides matching TRBD1. Per the germline V gene, CDR1 is SQVTM and CDR2 is ANQGSEA. J was trimmed by 5 bases and V by 5 bases; bases with no gene match: 4. The length of the CDR3 is 12 residues. The CDR3 loop reads CSVSTGGNEQYF. CDR3 DNA: TGCAGCGTTTCTACAGGGGGCAACGAGCAGTACTTC.

This clonotype was found many times. The chain uses TRBV7-9 and TRBJ2-7; D gene unclear. Trimming stripped 3 bases from V and 2 bases from J, with 8 bases between. This CDR3 has 13 amino acids. Germline assignment: CDR1 SEHNR and CDR2 FQNEAQ (reference sequence). The CDR3 DNA sequence: TGTGCCAGCAGCTTTCCTGGGGCCTACGAGCAGTACTTC. Protein sequence: CASSFPGAYEQYF. Variable domain in full (rest from reference TRBV7-9 and TRBJ2-7): DTGVSQNPRHKITKRGQNVTFRCDPISEHNRLYWYRQTLGQGPEFLTYFQNEAQLEKSRLLSDRFSAERPKGSFSTLEIQRTEQGDSAMYLCASSFPGAYEQYFGPGTRLTVT.

This clonotype was seen a handful of times. With a much larger clone just one base away, this may be a read error. The chain recombines TRBV28 with TRBJ1-5, with TRBD1 as a possible D gene (5 bases). The CDR3 is made up of 17 amino acids. CDR1 and CDR2 (germline): MDHEN, SYDVKM. Written as DNA, the CDR3 is TGTGCCGGCAGTTTCCGGGGGACTATGGGGAGCAATCAGCCCCAGCATTTT. Translation: CAGSFRGTMGSNQPQHF.

Ten or more counts support this clonotype. The V call is TRBV28, the J call TRBJ2-7; D is undetermined. V was trimmed by 3 bases and J by 4 bases, leaving 7 bases between them. The CDR3 has 12 amino acids. The germline gives CDR1 MDHEN, CDR2 SYDVKM. CDR3 amino acids: CASSFRLYEQYF. CDR3 in DNA: TGTGCCAGCAGTTTCCGGCTTTACGAGCAGTACTTC.

In its sample, this clonotype was seen many times. The chain carries TRBV7-9 and TRBJ2-3; no reliable D call. The CDR3 runs to 16 residues. Germline V gene lookup returns CDR1 SEHNR and CDR2 FQNEAQ (reference sequence). Trimming left V 2 bases short and J 2 bases short, with 14 bases between. The CDR3 DNA is TGTGCCAGCAGCTTAAGGTCCGCCGGCCCCACAGATACGCAGTATTTT. Encoded protein: CASSLRSAGPTDTQYF.

Concerning this clonotype: Since a much larger clone is just one base distant, this may be a read error. The chain combines TRBV6-2 or TRBV6-3 with TRBJ2-5; 8 nucleotides line up with TRBD1. Germline V gives CDR1 MNHEY, CDR2 SVGEGT. The CDR3 is 16 residues long. CDR3 region: CAGSYSTGQGQETQYF. CDR3 in DNA: TGTGCCGGCAGTTACTCGACCGGACAGGGCCAAGAGACCCAGTACTTC.

In regard to this clonotype: Compared with germline, one end of the junction differs, possibly owing to a read error. V and J are TRBV7-6 and TRBJ1-1; D may be TRBD1 (5 bases). The CDR3 has 14 residues. The germline V gene has CDR1 SGHVS and CDR2 FNYEAQ. The CDR3 loop is CASSLDGDGAEALF. CDR3 DNA: TGTGCCAGCAGCTTAGATGGTGATGGGGCTGAAGCTCTCTTT.

This clonotype was detected many times. The rearrangement uses TRBV12-3 or TRBV12-4 and TRBJ1-1, with 7 positions matching TRBD1. With V trimmed by 5 bases and J by 0 bases, 3 bases remained unmatched. This CDR3 region has 14 residues. CDR3 residues: CASSPGQMNTEAFF. The CDR3 coding sequence is TGTGCCAGCAGTCCGGGACAGATGAACACTGAAGCTTTCTTT.

With respect to this clonotype: A much bigger clone sits one base away, suggesting this may be a read error. The V and J genes are TRBV6-2 or TRBV6-3 and TRBJ2-1; D might be TRBD2 (5 bases). Looked up from germline, CDR1 is MNHEY and CDR2 is SVGEGT. V shed 2 bases and J shed 8 bases, with 7 bases lying between them. This CDR3 has 12 residues. The CDR3 nucleotides are TGTGCCAGCAGTTACGGGAGAGATGAGCAGTTCTTC. It is translated as CASSYGRDEQFF.

With respect to this clonotype: At one end the junction does not follow the germline gene, possibly because of a read error. The chain carries TRBV27 and TRBJ1-2; 11 nucleotides agree with TRBD1. This CDR3 is built from 15 residues. Germline V CDR1 and CDR2: MNHEY, SMNVEV (reference sequence). The CDR3 nucleotides are TGTGCCAGCAGTTTAGGGACAGGGGGGAACTATGGCCACACCTTC. Translation: CASSLGTGGNYGHTF.

The chain recombines TRBV27 with TRBJ2-7; 7 bases are a match to TRBD2. V dropped 3 bases and J dropped 3; count of bases not matched to a gene: 8. Per germline, CDR1 MNHEY and CDR2 SMNVEV (reference sequence). CDR3 length equals 15 residues. CDR3: CASSLEVSGIYEQYF. The CDR3 DNA follows: TGTGCCAGCAGTTTGGAGGTGAGCGGGATCTACGAGCAGTACTTC.

This clonotype has a handful of counts. The gene calls are TRBV6-5 and TRBJ2-2, with D unresolved. V lost 7 bases and J lost 4, with 25 bases in between. The CDR3 contains 18 residues. Germline CDR1 and CDR2: MNHEY and SVGAGI. CDR3 loop: CASTTADTPTLFTGELFF. As DNA, the CDR3 is TGTGCCAGCACTACCGCCGACACGCCAACGTTGTTCACCGGGGAGCTGTTTTTT.

This clonotype was detected a few times. The gene calls are TRBV4-3 and TRBJ1-1; D is unresolved. Trimming took off 3 bases at V and 0 bases at J, with 11 bases between the two ends. Germline CDR1 is LGHNA and CDR2 is YSLEER. This CDR3 is built from 15 residues. The CDR3 loop reads CASSHTRNMNTEAFF. The CDR3 DNA is TGCGCCAGCAGCCACACCAGAAACATGAACACTGAAGCTTTCTTT.